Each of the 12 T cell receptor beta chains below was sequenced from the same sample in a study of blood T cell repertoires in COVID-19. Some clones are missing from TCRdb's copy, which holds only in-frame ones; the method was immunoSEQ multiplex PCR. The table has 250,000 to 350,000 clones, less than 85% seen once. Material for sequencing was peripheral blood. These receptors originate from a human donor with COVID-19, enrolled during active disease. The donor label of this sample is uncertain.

The chain's CDR3 is CATSGLNNYEQYF. DNA of the CDR3: TGTGCCACCAGTGGCCTTAACAACTACGAGCAGTACTTC. The rearrangement links TRBV24-1 to TRBJ2-7; D remains unclear. V was cut by 5 bases and J by 3 bases, with 10 bases left in between. CDR1 and CDR2 from the germline V gene are KGHDR and SFDVKD. The length of the CDR3 is 13 residues.

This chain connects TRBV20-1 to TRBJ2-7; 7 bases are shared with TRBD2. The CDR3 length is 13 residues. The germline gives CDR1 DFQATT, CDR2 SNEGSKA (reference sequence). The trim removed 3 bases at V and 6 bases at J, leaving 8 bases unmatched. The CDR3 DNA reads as TGCAGTGCTAGTATCCAGGAGCGGGGCGAGCAGTACTTC. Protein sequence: CSASIQERGEQYF.

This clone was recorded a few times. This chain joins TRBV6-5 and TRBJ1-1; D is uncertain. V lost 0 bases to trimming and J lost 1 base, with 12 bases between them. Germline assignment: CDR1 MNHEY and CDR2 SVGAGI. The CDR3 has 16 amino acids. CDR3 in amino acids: CASSYSTRRRNTEAFF. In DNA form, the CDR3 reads TGTGCCAGCAGTTACTCGACTAGGAGGCGGAACACTGAAGCTTTCTTT.

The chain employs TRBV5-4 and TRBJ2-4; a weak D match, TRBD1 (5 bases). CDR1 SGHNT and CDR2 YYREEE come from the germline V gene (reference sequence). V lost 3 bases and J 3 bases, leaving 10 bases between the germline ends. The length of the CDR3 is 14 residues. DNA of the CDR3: TGTGCCAGCAGCTCGATGGGGCTCAAAAACATTCAGTACTTC. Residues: CASSSMGLKNIQYF.

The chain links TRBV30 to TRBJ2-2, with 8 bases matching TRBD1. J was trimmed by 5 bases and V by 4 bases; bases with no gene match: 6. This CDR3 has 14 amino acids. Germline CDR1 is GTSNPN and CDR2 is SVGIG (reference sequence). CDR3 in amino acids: CAWNRQGLTGELFF. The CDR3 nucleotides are TGTGCCTGGAACCGACAGGGGTTGACCGGGGAGCTGTTTTTT.

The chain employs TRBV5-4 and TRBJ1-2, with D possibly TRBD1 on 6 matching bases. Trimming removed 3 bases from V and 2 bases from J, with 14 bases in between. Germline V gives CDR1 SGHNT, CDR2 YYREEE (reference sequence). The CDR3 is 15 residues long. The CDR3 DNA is TGTGCCAGCAGCTCCCCGAGGGGACAAAACTATGGCTACACCTTC. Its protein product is CASSSPRGQNYGYTF.

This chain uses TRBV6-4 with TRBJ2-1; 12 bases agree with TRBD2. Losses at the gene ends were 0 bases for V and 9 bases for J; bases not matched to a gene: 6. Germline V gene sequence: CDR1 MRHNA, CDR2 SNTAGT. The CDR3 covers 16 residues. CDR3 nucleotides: TGTGCCAGCAGTGACTCAGGGACTAGCGGGTCGCTTGAGCAGTTCTTC. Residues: CASSDSGTSGSLEQFF.

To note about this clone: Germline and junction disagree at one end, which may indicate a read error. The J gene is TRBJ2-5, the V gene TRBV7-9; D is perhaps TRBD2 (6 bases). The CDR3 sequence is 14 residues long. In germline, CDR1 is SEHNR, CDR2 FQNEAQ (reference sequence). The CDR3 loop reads CASSLTGAVETQYF. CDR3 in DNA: TGTGCCAGCAGCTTGACGGGAGCGGTGGAGACCCAATACTTC.

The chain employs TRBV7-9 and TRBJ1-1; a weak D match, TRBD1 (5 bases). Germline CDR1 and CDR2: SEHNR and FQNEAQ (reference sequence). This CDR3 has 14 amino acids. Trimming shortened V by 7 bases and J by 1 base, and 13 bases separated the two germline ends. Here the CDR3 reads CASTLRDRNTEAFF. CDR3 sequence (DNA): TGTGCCAGCACCCTCCGCGACAGGAACACTGAAGCTTTCTTT.

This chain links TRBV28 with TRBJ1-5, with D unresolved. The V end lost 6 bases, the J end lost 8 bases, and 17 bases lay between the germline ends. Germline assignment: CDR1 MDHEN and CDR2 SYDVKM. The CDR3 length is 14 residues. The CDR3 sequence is CASRPLVGGKPQHF. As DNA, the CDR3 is TGTGCCAGCAGGCCCCTCGTAGGCGGAAAGCCCCAGCATTTT.

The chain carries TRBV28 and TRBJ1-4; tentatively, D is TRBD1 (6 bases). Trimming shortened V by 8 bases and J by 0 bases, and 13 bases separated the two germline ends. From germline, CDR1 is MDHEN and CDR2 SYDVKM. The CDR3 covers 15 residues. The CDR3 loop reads CASWGGGTTNEKLFF. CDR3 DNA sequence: TGTGCCAGCTGGGGAGGGGGGACAACTAATGAAAAACTGTTTTTT.

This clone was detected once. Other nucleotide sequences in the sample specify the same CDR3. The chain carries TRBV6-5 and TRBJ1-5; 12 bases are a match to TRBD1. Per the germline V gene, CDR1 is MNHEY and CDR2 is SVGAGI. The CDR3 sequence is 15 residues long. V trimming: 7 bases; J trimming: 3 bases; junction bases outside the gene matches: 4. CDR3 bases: TGTGCCAGCATACCGGGACAGGGGGCCAATCAGCCCCAGCATTTT. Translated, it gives CASIPGQGANQPQHF.